This T cell receptor (beta chain) was captured by sequencing in a study of blood T cell repertoires in COVID-19. Study overall: Acute and convalescent COVID-19 samples came from the United States, Italy and Spain. The analysed material was cDNA or gDNA that came from T cells, B-cell-depleted T cells, or PBMCs.

Original handling: Estimated nucleated cell counts came from reference gene primer amplification. TCRdb keeps only in-frame clones here, not all; method: immunoSEQ multiplex PCR. The V and J calls and clone size are taken from that table; D and trimming were inferred from the DNA. In the table there are some 120,000 clones, roughly 83% of which are singletons. The CDR3 covers 14 residues. The ends lost 0 bases at V and 9 bases at J; junction bases unmatched: 5. Germline CDR1 and CDR2: LNHDA and SQIVND (reference sequence). This TCR came from a man in his forties or fifties with active or convalescent COVID-19. This chain links TRBV19 with TRBJ2-1; 7 bases align to TRBD2. The source material was peripheral blood. DNA of the CDR3: TGTGCCAGTAGTATAGAGGGCGGGAGTCTTGAGCAGTTCTTC. Protein sequence: CASSIEGGSLEQFF.